A single sample gave rise to the 8 T cell receptor beta chains below, sequenced in a study of blood T cell repertoires in COVID-19. Sequencing used immunoSEQ multiplex PCR; TCRdb keeps in-frame clones, though not all of them. Counted here are about 200,000 clones, 82% occurring once; the ten biggest clones make up approximately 8.4%. Sequences were obtained from peripheral blood. The receptors here all came from an elderly woman with COVID-19, enrolled during active disease.

The chain joins TRBV2 to TRBJ2-5; 15 positions match TRBD2. V trimming: 0 bases; J trimming: 4 bases; junction bases outside the gene matches: 0. Germline CDR1 reads SNHLY; CDR2 reads FYNNEI. This CDR3 has 16 amino acids. The CDR3 region has the DNA TGTGCCAGCAGTGAAGCGGGACTAGCGGGGGGAGAGACCCAGTACTTC. Translating gives CASSEAGLAGGETQYF.

This clone showed up just once. V is TRBV7-2 and J is TRBJ2-3, with TRBD2 matching 11 bases. Trimming cost V 0 bases and J 8 bases; bases outside gene matches: 10. The length of the CDR3 is 17 residues. CDR1 is SGHTA and CDR2 is FQGNSA in the germline V gene. In DNA form, the CDR3 reads TGTGCCAGCAGCTTAGCGTGGGTAGCGGGGGGGCCCGGTACGCAGTATTTT. Translating gives CASSLAWVAGGPGTQYF.

This clone has just one count. V usage is TRBV5-1 and J usage is TRBJ1-2; D remains unclear. The V end lost 0 bases, the J end lost 4 bases, and 10 bases lay between the germline ends. This CDR3 is 14 amino acids long. Looked up from germline, CDR1 is SGHRS and CDR2 is YFSETQ. This CDR3 is CASSLEQARYGYTF. The CDR3 DNA reads as TGCGCCAGCAGCTTGGAGCAAGCTCGCTATGGCTACACCTTC.

The chain joins TRBV6-2 or TRBV6-3 to TRBJ2-1; 12 nucleotides align to TRBD2. The CDR3 runs 17 residues. Germline CDR1 and CDR2: MNHEY and SVGEGT. Trimming took 5 bases from V and 4 from J; bases not matched to a gene: 9. The CDR3 here is CASSRSSGRAGYNEQFF. The CDR3 coding sequence is TGTGCCAGCAGTCGGTCTAGCGGGAGGGCTGGGTACAATGAGCAGTTCTTC.

The chain couples TRBV5-1 to TRBJ2-7; unclear D gene. This CDR3 spans 14 amino acids. The germline CDR1 and CDR2 sequences are SGHRS and YFSETQ. V gave up 2 bases and J gave up 4 bases, with 13 bases separating them. CDR3 loop: CASSFETLTYEQYF. For the CDR3, the DNA is TGCGCCAGCAGCTTTGAGACTCTTACTTACGAGCAGTACTTC. Based on the CDR3 plus reference TRBV5-1 and TRBJ2-7, the full variable domain is KAGVTQTPRYLIKTRGQQVTLSCSPISGHRSVSWYQQTPGQGLQFLFEYFSETQRNKGNFPGRFSGRQFSNSRSEMNVSTLELGDSALYLCASSFETLTYEQYFGPGTRLTVT.

The rearrangement links TRBV11-1 to TRBJ2-1, with D hard to call. The ends were cut back, 5 bases at V and 4 bases at J, with 12 bases in the middle. There are 14 residues in the CDR3. Germline CDR1 and CDR2: SGHAT and FQDESV (reference sequence). In nucleotides, the CDR3 is TGTGCCAGCAGCCCCGGTCCAACTTACAATGAGCAGTTCTTC. Amino acids: CASSPGPTYNEQFF.

This rearrangement joins TRBV7-2 to TRBJ2-7, with 10 nucleotides matching TRBD1. The CDR3 totals 15 residues. The ends lost 3 bases at V and 2 bases at J; junction bases unmatched: 4. CDR1 and CDR2 (germline): SGHTA, FQGNSA. In DNA form, the CDR3 reads TGTGCCAGCAGCTTGGGACAGGGGCAGGCCTACGAGCAGTACTTC. It encodes CASSLGQGQAYEQYF. The full variable domain, in which reference TRBV7-2 and TRBJ2-7 provide the parts outside the CDR3, is GAGVSQSPSNKVTEKGKDVELRCDPISGHTALYWYRQSLGQGLEFLIYFQGNSAPDKSGLPSDRFSAERTGGSVSTLTIQRTQQEDSAVYLCASSLGQGQAYEQYFGPGTRLTVT.

The chain recombines TRBV7-9 with TRBJ2-6; 7 nucleotides align to TRBD1. The CDR3 loop spans 17 amino acids. The germline gives CDR1 SEHNR, CDR2 FQNEAQ (reference sequence). V gave up 4 bases and J gave up 2 bases; unmatched junction bases: 8. CDR3 in DNA: TGTGCCAGCAGCTCTACAGGGGTAAATACTGGGGCCAACGTCCTGACTTTC. Amino acid sequence: CASSSTGVNTGANVLTF.